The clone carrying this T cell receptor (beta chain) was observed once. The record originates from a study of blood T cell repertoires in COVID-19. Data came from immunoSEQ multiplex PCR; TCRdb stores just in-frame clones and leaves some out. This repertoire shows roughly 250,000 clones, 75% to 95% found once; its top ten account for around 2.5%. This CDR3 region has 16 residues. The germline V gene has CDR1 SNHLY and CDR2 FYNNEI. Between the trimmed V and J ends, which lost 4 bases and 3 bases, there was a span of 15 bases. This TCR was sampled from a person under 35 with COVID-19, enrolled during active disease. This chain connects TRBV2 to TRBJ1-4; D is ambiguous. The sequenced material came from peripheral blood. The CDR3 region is CASSGGAGLSNEKLFF. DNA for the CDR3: TGTGCCAGCAGTGGGGGTGCGGGTTTGTCTAATGAAAAACTGTTTTTT.